This T cell receptor beta chain was obtained from a study of blood T cell repertoires in COVID-19. This CDR3 contains 15 residues. J lost 4 bases, V lost 5 bases, and 8 bases had no gene match. CDR1 is LNHDA, CDR2 SQIVND, per germline (reference sequence). In the authors' workflow: Amplification from reference gene primers served as the basis for estimated nucleated cell counts. Produced via immunoSEQ multiplex PCR; TCRdb's table is partial and in-frame only. V and J calls and clone size are copied from that table; D and trimming were computed from the DNA. The table records some 490,000 clones, approximately 91% of them present only once. Membership in each cohort depended on participant-reported clinical history. Cohort 3 donors were reported recovered after two negative PCRs, clearance, or symptom resolution.

Specimen: PBMCs or T cells enriched from blood (not recorded which). The sequence was collected from a woman in her fifties or sixties who had recovered from COVID-19. The chain uses TRBV19 and TRBJ1-2, with 9 bases fitting TRBD1. The CDR3 coding sequence is TGTGCCAGTAGTCGTCGGGACAGGGAAGTCTATGGCTACACCTTC. Encoded protein: CASSRRDREVYGYTF.